The rows below give T cell receptor beta chains drawn from one sample of a study of Ad26.COV2.S vaccination and SARS-CoV-2 variants. This table comes from immunoSEQ multiplex PCR, and its TCRdb copy is limited to in-frame clones, with some not included. This sample has over 350,000 clones, with roughly nine tenths found just once. The source was peripheral blood, collected in a trial of Ad26.COV2.S vaccine versus placebo. These receptors all come from a person aged 18 to 59 who received the Ad26.COV2.S COVID-19 vaccine or a placebo. Both conserved end residues are part of each CDR3. D genes are given only for firm matches. Only part of the rows carry a size: once, few, many, or a class if the clone is expanded.

size: NA; D: NA; V: TRBV20-1; J: TRBJ2-3; CDR3: CSARTLDTQYF; DNA: TGCAGTGCGAGGACGTTGGATACGCAGTATTTT
size: NA; D: NA; V: TRBV5-1; J: TRBJ2-7; CDR3: CASSPVTVVEYEQYF; DNA: TGCGCCAGCAGCCCAGTGACAGTCGTTGAGTACGAGCAGTACTTC
size: once; D: NA; V: TRBV3-1/TRBV3-2; J: TRBJ2-7; CDR3: CASSLGIYEQYF; DNA: TGTGCCAGCAGCCTCGGCATCTACGAGCAGTACTTC
size: NA; D: NA; V: TRBV19; J: TRBJ1-3; CDR3: CASMATDTSGNTIYF; DNA: TGTGCCAGTATGGCCACGGACACCTCTGGAAACACCATATATTTT
size: NA; D: NA; V: TRBV5-6; J: TRBJ1-3; CDR3: CASSLGGGRRNTIYF; DNA: TGTGCCAGCAGCTTGGGTGGAGGTAGGAGAAACACCATATATTTT
size: NA; D: NA; V: TRBV30; J: TRBJ1-4; CDR3: CAWNDRLNEKLFF; DNA: TGTGCCTGGAACGACAGGTTGAATGAAAAACTGTTTTTT
size: once; D: NA; V: TRBV5-1; J: TRBJ1-6; CDR3: CASSLAGSIYSPLHF; DNA: TGCGCCAGCAGCTTGGCGGGGTCAATCTACTCACCCCTCCACTTT
size: few; D: NA; V: TRBV6-1; J: TRBJ1-3; CDR3: CASSEGGFGNTIYF; DNA: TGTGCCAGCAGTGAAGGGGGTTTTGGAAACACCATATATTTT
size: NA; D: TRBD1; V: TRBV12-3/TRBV12-4; J: TRBJ1-2; CDR3: CASSTGDDYGYTF; DNA: TGTGCCAGCAGTACAGGGGATGACTATGGCTACACCTTC
size: NA; D: TRBD1; V: TRBV6-5; J: TRBJ1-2; CDR3: CASTDGGTDYGYTF; DNA: TGTGCCAGCACCGATGGGGGGACAGACTATGGCTACACCTTC
size: once; D: NA; V: TRBV18; J: TRBJ1-5; CDR3: CASSQGYSNQPQHF; DNA: TGTGCCAGCTCACAGGGGTATAGCAATCAGCCCCAGCATTTT
size: NA; D: TRBD1; V: TRBV6-2/TRBV6-3; J: TRBJ2-7; CDR3: CASSYSAATGESYEQYF; DNA: TGTGCCAGCAGTTACTCGGCTGCGACAGGGGAATCCTACGAGCAGTACTTC
size: once; D: NA; V: TRBV3-1/TRBV3-2; J: TRBJ2-4; CDR3: CAGSQGVLLAKNIQYF; DNA: TGTGCCGGCAGCCAAGGAGTGCTTTTAGCCAAAAACATTCAGTACTTC
size: NA; D: TRBD2; V: TRBV15; J: TRBJ2-7; CDR3: CATSRDLAGGSDEQYF; DNA: TGTGCCACCAGCAGAGATCTGGCGGGGGGTAGTGACGAGCAGTACTTC
size: NA; D: NA; V: TRBV6-5; J: TRBJ1-1; CDR3: CASSSGGTYTTEAFF; DNA: TGTGCCAGCAGTTCGGGGGGGACATATACCACTGAAGCTTTCTTT
size: NA; D: NA; V: TRBV19; J: TRBJ1-1; CDR3: CASSTVDENTEAFF; DNA: TGTGCCAGTAGTACCGTGGACGAGAACACTGAAGCTTTCTTT
size: NA; D: TRBD2; V: TRBV5-1; J: TRBJ2-3; CDR3: CASSRSGGADTQYF; DNA: TGCGCCAGCAGCAGGAGCGGGGGGGCCGATACGCAGTATTTT
size: many; D: TRBD1; V: TRBV27; J: TRBJ2-7; CDR3: CASTLTGGELYEQYF; DNA: TGTGCCAGCACCTTGACAGGGGGAGAGCTCTACGAGCAGTACTTC
size: few; D: NA; V: TRBV25-1; J: TRBJ2-7; CDR3: CASSATRLRDLEQYF; DNA: TGTGCCAGCAGTGCGACACGACTTCGGGATCTCGAGCAGTACTTC
size: NA; D: TRBD1; V: TRBV19; J: TRBJ1-5; CDR3: CASSRGQGANSNQPQHF; DNA: TGTGCCAGTAGTAGAGGACAGGGGGCGAATAGCAATCAGCCCCAGCATTTT
size: NA; D: NA; V: TRBV4-2; J: TRBJ2-2; CDR3: CASSHIGGTGELFF; DNA: TGTGCCAGCAGCCATATCGGGGGCACCGGGGAGCTGTTTTTT
size: NA; D: NA; V: TRBV3-1/TRBV3-2; J: TRBJ2-2; CDR3: CASSTRTRKGSGELFF; DNA: TGTGCCAGCAGCACCCGGACCAGGAAGGGTTCCGGGGAGCTGTTTTTT
size: NA; D: TRBD1; V: TRBV6-5; J: TRBJ1-5; CDR3: CASSYLGRGPSQPQHF; DNA: TGTGCCAGCAGTTACTTGGGCAGGGGGCCGAGTCAGCCCCAGCATTTT
size: NA; D: TRBD2; V: TRBV7-8; J: TRBJ2-7; CDR3: CASSSRTGTSGYEQYF; DNA: TGTGCCAGCAGCTCGCGGACCGGGACTAGCGGATACGAGCAGTACTTC
size: NA; D: NA; V: TRBV29-1; J: TRBJ1-2; CDR3: CSVVFPRGADYGYTF; DNA: TGCAGCGTTGTGTTCCCCCGGGGGGCGGACTATGGCTACACCTTC
size: NA; D: TRBD1; V: TRBV2; J: TRBJ1-4; CDR3: CASSWDRETEKLFF; DNA: TGTGCCAGCAGTTGGGACAGGGAGACTGAAAAACTGTTTTTT
size: NA; D: NA; V: TRBV7-8; J: TRBJ1-5; CDR3: CASSLEVADQPQHF; DNA: TGTGCCAGCAGCTTAGAGGTCGCGGATCAGCCCCAGCATTTT
size: once; D: NA; V: TRBV12-3/TRBV12-4; J: TRBJ2-3; CDR3: CASSLGDTQYF; DNA: TGTGCCAGCAGTTTAGGAGATACGCAGTATTTT
size: few; D: NA; V: TRBV21-1; J: TRBJ2-3; CDR3: CASSKGGGGDTDTQYF; DNA: TGTGCCAGCAGCAAAGGAGGCGGGGGCGATACAGATACGCAGTATTTT
size: NA; D: TRBD2; V: TRBV9; J: TRBJ2-2; CDR3: CASSVDLLAGAAGTGELFF; DNA: TGTGCCAGCAGCGTAGATCTTCTAGCGGGGGCCGCGGGAACCGGGGAGCTGTTTTTT
size: NA; D: TRBD1; V: TRBV29-1; J: TRBJ2-1; CDR3: CSVEIPGQGAYNEQFF; DNA: TGCAGCGTTGAAATCCCCGGACAGGGGGCCTACAATGAGCAGTTCTTC
size: NA; D: NA; V: TRBV7-6; J: TRBJ2-6; CDR3: CASSSPLPAGSGANVLTF; DNA: TGTGCCAGCAGCTCCCCCCTACCCGCCGGGTCTGGGGCCAACGTCCTGACTTTC
size: NA; D: NA; V: TRBV6-1; J: TRBJ2-7; CDR3: CASSEWAVGKQYF; DNA: TGTGCCAGCAGTGAATGGGCGGTGGGGAAGCAGTACTTC
size: NA; D: TRBD1; V: TRBV30; J: TRBJ1-6; CDR3: CAWSGTGAAPYNSPLHF; DNA: TGTGCCTGGAGTGGGACAGGGGCCGCACCCTATAATTCACCCCTCCACTTT
size: once; D: NA; V: TRBV6-2/TRBV6-3; J: TRBJ1-1; CDR3: CASSYRPLIMNTEAFF; DNA: TGTGCCAGCAGTTATCGACCGCTTATTATGAACACTGAAGCTTTCTTT
size: NA; D: NA; V: TRBV3-1/TRBV3-2; J: TRBJ1-4; CDR3: CASSQDREKLFF; DNA: TGTGCCAGCAGCCAAGATAGGGAAAAACTGTTTTTT
size: NA; D: NA; V: TRBV14; J: TRBJ2-2; CDR3: CASSQEGRVYTGELFF; DNA: TGTGCCAGCAGCCAAGAAGGCCGGGTTTATACCGGGGAGCTGTTTTTT
size: NA; D: TRBD1; V: TRBV7-9; J: TRBJ1-6; CDR3: CASSLQTGEKAPLHF; DNA: TGTGCCAGCAGCCTCCAGACAGGGGAGAAAGCACCCCTCCACTTT
size: NA; D: NA; V: TRBV5-4; J: TRBJ1-4; CDR3: CASSLTGGEKLFF; DNA: TGTGCCAGCAGCTTGACAGGTGGGGAAAAACTGTTTTTT
size: NA; D: NA; V: TRBV5-6; J: TRBJ2-1; CDR3: CASSWTDYNEQFF; DNA: TGTGCCAGCAGCTGGACGGACTACAATGAGCAGTTCTTC
size: few; D: TRBD1; V: TRBV18; J: TRBJ1-1; CDR3: CASSRDRENTEAFF; DNA: TGTGCCAGCTCAAGGGACAGGGAGAACACTGAAGCTTTCTTT
size: NA; D: NA; V: TRBV11-2; J: TRBJ1-4; CDR3: CASSLDGGSNEKLFF; DNA: TGTGCCAGCAGCTTAGATGGGGGGTCGAATGAAAAACTGTTTTTT
size: NA; D: NA; V: TRBV6-5; J: TRBJ1-3; CDR3: CASRTDPSGNTIYF; DNA: TGTGCCAGCAGGACAGATCCCTCTGGAAACACCATATATTTT
size: NA; D: TRBD2; V: TRBV18; J: TRBJ2-5; CDR3: CASSPAGLAGGETQYF; DNA: TGTGCCAGCTCACCGGCAGGCCTAGCGGGGGGAGAGACCCAGTACTTC
size: NA; D: NA; V: TRBV7-6; J: TRBJ1-1; CDR3: CASRTGNTEAFF; DNA: TGTGCCAGCCGGACGGGGAACACTGAAGCTTTCTTT
size: NA; D: NA; V: TRBV27; J: TRBJ2-7; CDR3: CASSPGPDPYEQYF; DNA: TGTGCCAGCAGTCCGGGACCGGACCCCTACGAGCAGTACTTC
size: NA; D: NA; V: TRBV29-1; J: TRBJ1-2; CDR3: CSVEAHSRVDGYTF; DNA: TGCAGCGTTGAAGCCCACTCCAGGGTTGATGGCTACACCTTC
size: NA; D: TRBD1; V: TRBV7-2; J: TRBJ1-6; CDR3: CASSLGGQGGGSPLHF; DNA: TGTGCCAGCAGCTTAGGGGGACAGGGTGGAGGTTCACCCCTCCACTTT
size: NA; D: NA; V: TRBV10-2; J: TRBJ1-4; CDR3: CASSRGGTTSEKLFF; DNA: TGCGCCAGCAGTAGAGGGGGAACGACTAGTGAAAAACTGTTTTTT
size: NA; D: NA; V: TRBV7-8; J: TRBJ2-7; CDR3: CATRRLDATYEQYF; DNA: TGTGCCACCCGACGGTTGGACGCCACCTACGAGCAGTACTTC
size: NA; D: TRBD1; V: TRBV5-5; J: TRBJ2-7; CDR3: CASSLRFSRQGPYEQYF; DNA: TGTGCCAGCAGCTTGAGGTTCTCGCGACAGGGACCCTACGAGCAGTACTTC
size: NA; D: TRBD2; V: TRBV27; J: TRBJ2-1; CDR3: CASRPLLAGGMVGNEQFF; DNA: TGTGCCAGCCGACCACTACTAGCGGGGGGCATGGTGGGCAATGAGCAGTTCTTC
size: NA; D: TRBD2; V: TRBV3-1/TRBV3-2; J: TRBJ2-3; CDR3: CASSPYSGGGTDTQYF; DNA: TGTGCCAGCAGCCCATATAGCGGGGGGGGCACAGATACGCAGTATTTT
size: NA; D: NA; V: TRBV10-2; J: TRBJ1-4; CDR3: CASTSGRNEKLFF; DNA: TGCGCCAGCACGTCGGGTCGTAATGAAAAACTGTTTTTT
size: NA; D: TRBD1; V: TRBV6-5; J: TRBJ1-2; CDR3: CASRLNTAGGWGYTF; DNA: TGTGCCAGCAGACTCAACACGGCAGGGGGCTGGGGCTACACCTTC